The rows below give T cell receptor beta chains drawn from one sample of a study of blood T cell repertoires in COVID-19. The table came from immunoSEQ multiplex PCR; TCRdb's copy has only in-frame clones and leaves some out. The repertoire holds under 15,000 clones, with 72% as singletons. The sequenced material came from peripheral blood. These receptors were obtained from a man aged 55 to 70 with COVID-19, enrolled during active disease. Each CDR3 is given with its conserved first and last residue.

v_gene	CDR3aa
TRBV5-4	CASSLQGMGYYGYTF
TRBV9	CASSETGDPNQPQHF
TRBV29-1	CSVVTTGEKLFF
TRBV19	CASTDRGYNQPQHF
TRBV9	CASSSGDTQYF
TRBV7-6	CASSPFRDSGNTIYF
TRBV7-9	CASSFLVGDRGSTDTQYF
TRBV4-1	CASSQLTDPPNYGYTF
TRBV7-9	CASSLSEGARGETQYF
TRBV2	CASSEAPGYIQYF
TRBV18	CASSQGLGQGSGNTIYF
TRBV2	CASSVNTYLSYEQYF
TRBV18	CASSTRRTSVGTDTQYF
TRBV6-5	CASFDPGTLHF
TRBV6-2/TRBV6-3	CASSIQGMNTEAFF
TRBV7-9	CASSDLGGGVGNIQYF
TRBV29-1	CSVSEGYNEQFF
TRBV7-2	CASSLGTINTEAFF
TRBV6-5	CASRLGGDTQYF
TRBV29-1	CSGGAQETQYF
TRBV5-4	CASSLSGTDTQYF
TRBV5-1	CASSPGTALITDTQYF
TRBV12-3/TRBV12-4	CASRGPSDYEQYF
TRBV6-5	CASRGTGVSYGYTF
TRBV2	CASSGLAGGADTQYF
TRBV5-1	CASSPRGQTNEKLFF
TRBV6-2/TRBV6-3	CASSWGPREWETQYF
TRBV6-5	CASRTGQTNVLTF
TRBV9	CASSVLSGGAETQYF
TRBV19	CASSPRPLNQPQHF
TRBV5-1	CASRGSFPGGNNEQFF
TRBV29-1	CSPQRAVNTEAFF
TRBV5-4	CATKGSGNTIYF
TRBV4-1	CASSQDLAGLMNTEAFF
TRBV7-9	CASTRGTGGFMRTEAFF
TRBV2	CASQDKTNFYEQYF
TRBV13	CASSSYAVFEYGYTF
TRBV7-8	CASSSPGPLEGIEEKLFF
TRBV12-5	CASGPGLAGGGIETQYF
TRBV28	CASSKTGGSQPQHF
TRBV27	CASSRRANSGNTIYF
TRBV7-9	CASSLARSGRSTQYF
TRBV30	CAWATRVVNTEAFF
TRBV28	CASSKTGTSTDTQYF
TRBV30	CAWSAYTVREEGGEQFF
TRBV5-1	CASSLGQGVNQPQHF
TRBV30	CAVWTGGTQYF
TRBV6-5	CASSYSRRATSEAFF
TRBV19	CASSIGAGEFSYGYTF
TRBV3-1/TRBV3-2	CASSQKTMEETQYF
TRBV7-2	CASSPRTAANYGYTF
TRBV9	CASSVVEYYGYTF
TRBV15	CATSRLPRTGIYNEQFF
TRBV24-1	CATRPEDSHEQFF
TRBV27	CASRITGVNYEQYF